Judged by abundance, the clone carrying this T cell receptor (delta chain) is medium-sized (0.01 to 0.1%). TCRdb redid clone calling on the RT-PCR reads using CATT. Of about 3,000 delta-chain clones listed, about 10% are singletons. The data stem from a study of gamma-delta T cells after stem cell transplantation. This CDR3 comprises 18 residues. V was cut by 0 bases and J by 5 bases, with 24 bases left in between. Germline V lookup: CDR1 GEAIGNYY, CDR2 EKD. This rearrangement joins TRDV2 to TRDJ1, with a tentative D call TRDD3 (6 bases). The sample comprised gamma-delta T cells. This clonotype originated in a human donor. It is not recorded whose cells these are; they may come from a transplant donor. CDR3 DNA sequence: TGTGCCTGTGACACCGGCGAACTGGTAGGGGGGAGACCAGATAAACTCATCTTT. Amino acids: CACDTGELVGGRPDKLIF.